The subject of this entry is one T cell receptor beta chain. The sample comes from a study of blood T cell repertoires in COVID-19. Study processing details: Estimation of nucleated cell counts was performed using reference gene primer amplification. Repertoires were generated with immunoSEQ multiplex PCR, while TCRdb's copy carries only in-frame clones and drops some. From that table come the V and J calls and clone size; the DNA was used to work out D and trimming. The profile covers about 120,000 clones, with 84% appearing a single time and 3.5% to 4% taken by the ten largest. Between the trimmed V and J ends, which lost 5 bases and 2 bases, there was a span of 16 bases. There are 16 residues in the CDR3. Germline assignment: CDR1 MDHEN and CDR2 SYDVKM.

Input material: PBMCs or T cells enriched from blood (not recorded which). The TCR comes from a woman aged 25 to 39 who had recovered from COVID-19. The chain has TRBV28 and TRBJ1-5; a weak D match, TRBD1 (5 bases). CDR3: CASSPIFRVGNQPQHF. For the CDR3, the DNA is TGTGCCAGCAGTCCAATATTCAGGGTGGGCAATCAGCCCCAGCATTTT.